This is a list of T cell receptor beta chains from one sample in a study of CD8 T cells in ankylosing spondylitis. TCRdb fed the 5' RACE reads into MiXCR, producing one record per CDR3 protein. The sample has approximately 400,000 distinct CDR3 sequences, 25% to 30% seen once. What was sequenced was blood, either unsorted or a sorted T cell fraction (not recorded which). These receptors were collected from a male donor with ankylosing spondylitis. Each CDR3 is given with its conserved first and last residue.

>15|TRBV7-9|TRBJ2-1
CASSRGRGMANEQFF
>14|TRBV20-1|TRBJ1-4
CSAGPTGKSEKLFF
>13|TRBV5-1|TRBJ1-1
CASSWTTGGEAFF
>16|TRBV7-2|TRBJ1-1
CASSLMAGGSNTEAFF
>15|TRBV11-3|TRBJ2-7
CASSLESGDSYEQYF
>16|TRBV20-1|TRBJ1-4
CSARTPGLFPPEKLFF
>16|TRBV11-2|TRBJ2-2
CASSPLWTPNTGELFF
>16|TRBV24-1|TRBJ2-3
CATSERGLAGTDTQYF
>12|TRBV12-3/TRBV12-4|TRBJ2-1
CASSSFYHEQLF
>16|TRBV29-1|TRBJ2-5
CSVEDQGKRAQETQYF
>13|TRBV12-3/TRBV12-4|TRBJ2-1
CASSLIAQNEQFF
>14|TRBV7-8|TRBJ1-5
CASSYDRVNQPQHF
>15|TRBV24-1|TRBJ2-5
CATSDRGHPGETQYF
>15|TRBV27|TRBJ2-4
CASSPGGLAKNIQYF